Presented here are 20 T cell receptor beta chains from one specimen sequenced in a study of beta chain features in type 1 diabetes. Expressed TCRB transcripts were sequenced, since all the RNA that had been isolated was reverse transcribed. Sequenced by immunoSEQ multiplex PCR; TCRdb stores in-frame clones only, minus some. The sample lists approximately 160,000 clones, 7% to 10% occurring once. Sequencing was performed on central memory CD4+ T cells from blood. The receptor set was obtained from a young woman in good health.

This clone was recorded a few times. The chain couples TRBV5-1 to TRBJ1-3; D not certain. The V and J ends lost 0 bases and 1 base respectively, with 8 bases between them. The CDR3 consists of 15 residues. CDR1 is SGHRS and CDR2 is YFSETQ in the germline V gene. The CDR3, as DNA: TGCGCCAGCAGCTTGGGAGTCGGGTCTGGAAACACCATATATTTT. It codes for CASSLGVGSGNTIYF.

This clone has just a few counts. V gene TRBV5-4 combines with J gene TRBJ2-1; D is perhaps TRBD2 (6 bases). The CDR3 consists of 13 residues. Trimming removed 2 bases from V and 10 bases from J, with 13 bases in between. Germline V gives CDR1 SGHNT, CDR2 YYREEE (reference sequence). The CDR3 nucleotides are TGTGCCAGCAGCTTTTTCGGGGGTAGGGAGCAGTTCTTC. The encoded protein is CASSFFGGREQFF.

This clone was counted a few times. The V gene is TRBV5-4, the J gene TRBJ2-1; TRBD1 matches at 7 bases. V lost 5 bases, J lost 3 bases, and 8 bases stayed unmatched. The CDR3 runs 15 residues. Per the germline V gene, CDR1 is SGHNT and CDR2 is YYREEE (reference sequence). The DNA of the CDR3 is TGTGCCAGCAGTCTCGAGGGGGCGGGCTACAATGAGCAGTTCTTC. This translates into CASSLEGAGYNEQFF.

The chain has TRBV2 and TRBJ2-1; weak D call: TRBD2 (6 bases). The CDR3 length is 15 residues. Germline CDR1 reads SNHLY; CDR2 reads FYNNEI. V was shortened by 4 bases and J by 4 bases, with 14 bases between the two germline ends. The CDR3 reads CASSVGAAGYNEQFF. The CDR3, as DNA: TGTGCCAGCAGTGTCGGGGCAGCGGGTTACAATGAGCAGTTCTTC.

There are a few counts of this clone. The genes are TRBV5-1 and TRBJ2-3; D ambiguous. CDR1 and CDR2 from the germline V gene are SGHRS and YFSETQ. V was trimmed by 3 bases and J by 2 bases, leaving 4 bases between them. This CDR3 comprises 12 residues. In nucleotides, the CDR3 is TGCGCCAGCAGCTCTCCCACAGATACGCAGTATTTT. This codes for CASSSPTDTQYF.

This clone turned up a few times. The gene calls are TRBV11-1 and TRBJ2-3, with 9 bases matching TRBD1. The V and J ends lost 5 bases and 0 bases, in that order; junction bases with no gene match: 9. CDR3 length: 17 residues. In germline, CDR1 is SGHAT, CDR2 FQDESV (reference sequence). CDR3 coding DNA: TGTGCCAGCAGCCCCGGTAGGGGACAGGGTAGCACAGATACGCAGTATTTT. It encodes CASSPGRGQGSTDTQYF.

The rearrangement links TRBV4-2 to TRBJ2-3, with a possible D match to TRBD2 (6 bases). The CDR3 extends over 16 amino acids. The V and J ends lost 2 bases and 0 bases respectively, with 12 bases between them. Germline V gene sequence: CDR1 LGHNA, CDR2 YNFKEQ. The CDR3 loop is CASSQPDSGSTDTQYF. CDR3 nucleotides: TGTGCCAGCAGCCAACCTGATAGCGGCAGCACAGATACGCAGTATTTT.

This clone was seen a handful of times. This chain joins TRBV5-5 and TRBJ1-5; D perhaps matches TRBD1 (5 bases). CDR1 and CDR2 from the germline V gene are SGHKS and YYEKEE (reference sequence). Trimming removed 8 bases at V and 7 bases at J, with 19 bases between. The CDR3 loop spans 14 amino acids. The CDR3 is CASSPQALVQPQHF. DNA of the CDR3: TGTGCCAGTTCACCACAGGCTTTGGTGCAGCCCCAGCATTTT.

The chain recombines TRBV2 with TRBJ1-1, with 7 bases fitting TRBD1. Germline V lookup: CDR1 SNHLY, CDR2 FYNNEI. Losses at the gene ends were 0 bases for V and 3 bases for J; bases not matched to a gene: 4. This CDR3 has 15 residues. The CDR3 spells CASSEAQGEYTEAFF. CDR3 coding DNA: TGTGCCAGCAGTGAAGCGCAGGGGGAATACACTGAAGCTTTCTTT. The variable domain in full, with the rest retrieved from reference TRBV2 and TRBJ1-1, is EPEVTQTPSHQVTQMGQEVILRCVPISNHLYFYWYRQILGQKVEFLVSFYNNEISEKSEIFDDQFSVERPDGSNFTLKIRSTKLEDSAMYFCASSEAQGEYTEAFFGQGTRLTVV.

J is TRBJ1-5 and V is TRBV11-1; tentative D call: TRBD1 (5 bases). CDR3 size: 15 residues. V lost 5 bases and J lost 7, with 18 bases in between. CDR1 SGHAT and CDR2 FQDESV come from the germline V gene (reference sequence). The CDR3 spells CASSHQGNTCQPQHF. CDR3 nucleotides: TGTGCCAGCAGCCATCAGGGAAATACGTGCCAGCCCCAGCATTTT.

This clone came up a few times. V and J are TRBV15 and TRBJ1-1, with 7 bases matching TRBD1. Germline CDR1 and CDR2: LNHNV and YYDKDF (reference sequence). This CDR3 has 14 residues. J lost 6 bases, V lost 0 bases, and 4 bases had no gene match. This CDR3 is CATSRDGRGSEAFF. DNA of the CDR3: TGTGCCACCAGCAGAGATGGCAGGGGGTCTGAAGCTTTCTTT. Variable domain in full (rest from reference TRBV15 and TRBJ1-1): DAMVIQNPRYQVTQFGKPVTLSCSQTLNHNVMYWYQQKSSQAPKLLFHYYDKDFNNEADTPDNFQSRRPNTSFCFLDIRSPGLGDTAMYLCATSRDGRGSEAFFGQGTRLTVV.

This clone was seen a handful of times. V and J are TRBV9 and TRBJ2-1, with a tentative D call TRBD1 (6 bases). V was cut by 4 bases and J by 6 bases, with 17 bases left in between. This CDR3 is 15 amino acids long. The germline V gene encodes CDR1 SGDLS and CDR2 YYNGEE. Here the CDR3 reads CASSMGADPFNEQFF. The CDR3 DNA is TGTGCCAGCAGCATGGGGGCGGACCCATTCAATGAGCAGTTCTTC.

The chain couples TRBV11-3 to TRBJ2-5; D might be TRBD2 (5 bases). V was clipped by 4 bases and J by 7 bases, with 19 bases between them. There are 15 residues in the CDR3. Germline assignment: CDR1 SGHNT and CDR2 YENEEA. Written as DNA, the CDR3 is TGTGCCAGCAGCTCTCACGCGTGGGAACGGGGGACCCAGTACTTC. Protein sequence: CASSSHAWERGTQYF.

The CDR3 nucleotides read TGCAGCGCACCGACAGGATCTGAAGCTTTCTTT. It specifies CSAPTGSEAFF. V gene TRBV29-1 combines with J gene TRBJ1-1; tentatively, D is TRBD1 (6 bases). V lost 7 bases and J lost 6, with 12 bases in between. CDR1 and CDR2 from the germline V gene are SQVTM and ANQGSEA. The CDR3 runs 11 residues.

At least ten counts were recorded for this clone. The CDR3 nucleotides read TGTGCCTGGAGTGTAATAGACAGTTCGACTTTCTTT. Protein product: CAWSVIDSSTFF. The chain couples TRBV30 to TRBJ1-1; D possibly corresponds to TRBD1 (5 bases). The CDR3 contains 12 residues. Trimming shortened V by 0 bases and J by 12 bases, and 14 bases separated the two germline ends. In germline, CDR1 is GTSNPN, CDR2 SVGIG (reference sequence).

This clone was detected only a few times. This chain uses TRBV30 with TRBJ1-1; a weak D match, TRBD1 (5 bases). Trimming stripped 0 bases from V and 0 bases from J, with 11 bases between. The CDR3 extends over 15 amino acids. The germline gives CDR1 GTSNPN, CDR2 SVGIG (reference sequence). CDR3 sequence: CAWSVRGGLNTEAFF. The CDR3, as DNA: TGTGCCTGGAGTGTACGGGGGGGGTTGAACACTGAAGCTTTCTTT.

This clone was seen at least ten times. The rearrangement uses TRBV4-1 and TRBJ2-7; 12 bases are a match to TRBD2. The CDR3 is 14 amino acids. Germline lookup yields CDR1 MGHRA and CDR2 YSYEKL. The V and J ends lost 4 bases and 4 bases, in that order; junction bases with no gene match: 2. CDR3 loop: CASSRGLAGYEQYF. DNA of the CDR3: TGCGCCAGCAGCCGAGGACTAGCGGGGTACGAGCAGTACTTC.

CDR3 region: CASSLLVEGNTEAFF. The CDR3 DNA is TGCGCCAGCAGCTTGTTGGTCGAGGGTAACACTGAAGCTTTCTTT. The V call is TRBV5-1, the J call TRBJ1-1; D not resolved. CDR1 is SGHRS, CDR2 YFSETQ, per germline. Between the trimmed V and J ends, which lost 1 base and 2 bases, there was a span of 12 bases. The CDR3 contains 15 residues.

The genes are TRBV5-1 and TRBJ1-1, with D perhaps TRBD1 (6 bases). The ends were cut back, 4 bases at V and 1 base at J, with 20 bases in the middle. Germline V gene data show CDR1 as SGHRS and CDR2 as YFSETQ. The CDR3 consists of 17 residues. CDR3 DNA: TGCGCCAGCAGCCCAAAGGCCGGGACATTTGGGAACACTGAAGCTTTCTTT. Residues: CASSPKAGTFGNTEAFF. The variable domain in full, completed from reference TRBV5-1 and TRBJ1-1, reads KAGVTQTPRYLIKTRGQQVTLSCSPISGHRSVSWYQQTPGQGLQFLFEYFSETQRNKGNFPGRFSGRQFSNSRSEMNVSTLELGDSALYLCASSPKAGTFGNTEAFFGQGTRLTVV.

This clone was counted between two and nine times. The gene calls are TRBV7-2 and TRBJ2-3; D not resolved. The ends were cut back, 5 bases at V and 6 bases at J, with 9 bases in the middle. CDR3 length: 12 amino acids. Germline V gene lookup returns CDR1 SGHTA and CDR2 FQGNSA. CDR3 region: CASSPTQDTQYF. The CDR3 nucleotides are TGTGCCAGCAGCCCGACACAGGATACGCAGTATTTT.